Presented here are 6 T cell receptor beta chains from one specimen sequenced in a study of OX40 agonist ivuxolimab in advanced cancers. Here immunoSEQ multiplex PCR was the method, and the copy in TCRdb shows in-frame clones only, minus some. The sample comprises roughly 52,000 clones, approximately 85% of which are singletons, and approximately 1.2% rests with the top ten. The sample consisted of CD4+ or CD8+ T cells sorted from blood, taken in a trial of the OX40 agonist ivuxolimab. Every receptor here comes from an adult with an advanced solid tumor such as melanoma, head and neck, liver or kidney cancer.

The chain joins TRBV5-4 to TRBJ2-7; 11 nucleotides match TRBD1. V lost 4 bases and J lost 3; bases outside the gene matches: 3. The CDR3 has 14 residues. Germline CDR1 SGHNT, CDR2 YYREEE (reference sequence). The CDR3 sequence is CASSPGTGGYEQYF. The CDR3 region has the DNA TGTGCCAGCAGCCCCGGGACAGGGGGCTACGAGCAGTACTTC.

In its sample, this clone was seen once. The chain links TRBV11-2 to TRBJ2-7; 13 bases match TRBD2. CDR1 and CDR2 from the germline V gene are SGHAT and FQNNGV. With 5 bases clipped from V and 4 bases from J, the junction kept 5 bases outside the gene matches. The CDR3 has 15 residues. The CDR3 reads CASSKPLAGGYEQYF. CDR3 nucleotides: TGTGCCAGCAGCAAACCACTAGCGGGAGGGTACGAGCAGTACTTC.

V is TRBV28 and J is TRBJ2-5; D not resolved. The CDR3 has 12 residues. The germline CDR1 and CDR2 sequences are MDHEN and SYDVKM. V shed 3 bases and J shed 5 bases, with 7 bases lying between them. The CDR3 sequence is CASSLVLETQYF. In nucleotides, the CDR3 is TGTGCCAGCAGTTTGGTTTTGGAGACCCAGTACTTC.

The chain employs TRBV9 and TRBJ2-7; a weak D match, TRBD1 (6 bases). CDR1 SGDLS and CDR2 YYNGEE come from the germline V gene. The CDR3 is 14 amino acids. Trimming took off 4 bases at V and 4 bases at J, with 15 bases between the two ends. The CDR3 sequence is CASSPRDIAYEQYF. DNA of the CDR3: TGTGCCAGCAGCCCCCGGGACATAGCTTACGAGCAGTACTTC.

The chain has TRBV5-1 and TRBJ2-5; D is unclear. Germline assignment: CDR1 SGHRS and CDR2 YFSETQ. Trimming shortened V by 4 bases and J by 4 bases, and 5 bases separated the two germline ends. The CDR3 runs 11 residues. In DNA, the CDR3 is TGCGCCAGCAGCCCGGGAGAGACCCAGTACTTC. This gives the protein CASSPGETQYF.

The CDR3 DNA reads TGTGCCAGCAGCCTCACGGCAGGGGCTGAGCAGTTCTTC. Protein sequence: CASSLTAGAEQFF. V and J are TRBV11-3 and TRBJ2-1, with a tentative D call TRBD1 (6 bases). The germline CDR1 and CDR2 sequences are SGHNT and YENEEA. Trimming stripped 5 bases from V and 9 bases from J, with 14 bases between. This CDR3 has 13 amino acids.